The rows below give T cell receptor beta chains drawn from one sample of a study of PD-L1 blockade in urothelial cancer. Using immunoSEQ multiplex PCR, the repertoire was profiled, and TCRdb retains in-frame clones only, with some absent. This sample yields about 32,000 clones, of which 80% to 90% are seen a single time; approximately 3.7% belongs to the top ten. The specimen was PBMCs, collected around atezolizumab (anti-PD-L1) treatment. The source is a man aged 45 to 65 with urothelial cancer. The conserved cysteine and the conserved F or W are not part of the CDR3 here. Not every row has a clone size; where given, it reads once, few, many or a size class.

>TRBV27|TRBJ1-5|-
ASSPRETNQPQH
>TRBV27|TRBJ1-1|-
ASSLFGMREAF
>TRBV5-1|TRBJ2-1|-
ASSADLTGYNEQF
>TRBV28|TRBJ2-3|few
ASTWSVADTQY
>TRBV27|TRBJ1-4|-
ASNSLDRGREKLF
>TRBV7-9|TRBJ2-7|-
ASSERGPYEQY
>TRBV2|TRBJ2-1|-
ASSEQGHEQF
>TRBV27|TRBJ2-5|once
ASSLSRQETQY
>TRBV5-1|TRBJ2-7|-
ASSSSASGRGSYEQY
>TRBV5-1|TRBJ2-7|-
ASARGSGGPSYEQY
>TRBV30|TRBJ2-1|-
AWSENSWNEQF
>TRBV11-3|TRBJ2-7|once
ASSLAASYEQY
>TRBV11-2|TRBJ2-1|-
ASSLGAGGPYNEQF
>TRBV7-9|TRBJ1-1|-
ASSLINTEAF
>TRBV15|TRBJ2-5|-
ATSRSIAGTSGRVGETQY
>TRBV7-9|TRBJ2-3|-
ASSLAGGPSGTDTQY
>TRBV7-9|TRBJ1-5|-
ASSPEGSNQPQH
>TRBV2|TRBJ2-5|-
ASNKDRKETQY
>TRBV7-9|TRBJ2-7|-
ASSRMLASDSYEQY
>TRBV12-5|TRBJ2-3|once
ASNTGAYSTDTQY
>TRBV19|TRBJ2-2|-
ASSRTSGSTNTGELF
>TRBV19|TRBJ1-2|-
ASSGPRQGAAGYT
>TRBV30|TRBJ2-7|few
AWRPQGDEQY
>TRBV7-9|TRBJ2-3|-
ASSPGHEVNRHTDTQY
>TRBV30|TRBJ1-5|few
AWSVSRNNQPQH
>TRBV7-8|TRBJ1-1|-
ASSLAGTGLLRAF
>TRBV9|TRBJ2-4|-
ASSVDGLAGVKNIQY
>TRBV29-1|TRBJ2-3|-
SSRSSTDTQY
>TRBV7-2|TRBJ2-1|few
ASSLGKTTRFYNEQF
>TRBV9|TRBJ1-5|few
ASSAGQGGNQPQH
>TRBV7-2|TRBJ2-4|-
ASSGVGGQGFTAKNIQY
>TRBV27|TRBJ2-7|-
ASGLVQRAYEQY
>TRBV5-6|TRBJ2-1|-
ASSLTGQEQF
>TRBV18|TRBJ1-4|-
ASSLQATTNEKLF
>TRBV13|TRBJ2-7|-
ASSTGQGGLYEQY
>TRBV28|TRBJ2-1|-
ASSSFAGGYNEQF
>TRBV5-4|TRBJ2-7|-
ASSLGQGHGEQY
>TRBV11-1|TRBJ2-5|few
ASSFRALFGAETEETQY
>TRBV6-4|TRBJ2-3|few
ASSDGTSGPDTQY
>TRBV11-2|TRBJ2-2|-
ASSSRLAGGPNTGELF
>TRBV7-9|TRBJ2-1|-
ASSAHRSAYNEQF
>TRBV15|TRBJ1-1|-
ATSRGGGTVNTEAF
>TRBV6-1|TRBJ2-7|-
ATLRGSGRSYEQY
>TRBV5-1|TRBJ2-5|-
ASSPRGGPPETQY
>TRBV19|TRBJ2-2|-
ASSGGQGAGTGELF
>TRBV7-9|TRBJ2-2|-
ASSLGAAGELF
>TRBV7-2|TRBJ2-5|-
ASSPGAGETQY
>TRBV28|TRBJ2-1|-
ASSQRGRLYNEQF
>TRBV7-9|TRBJ2-5|-
ASSPPGWTQY
>TRBV5-1|TRBJ2-5|-
ASTPLAGGKETQY
>TRBV11-2|TRBJ2-2|-
ASSLSPTFANTGELF
>TRBV5-6|TRBJ2-7|-
ASSLRQDDEQY
>TRBV10-3|TRBJ2-1|-
AIRTSGGAGNEQF
>TRBV9|TRBJ2-1|-
ASNEGAAGQGDNEQF